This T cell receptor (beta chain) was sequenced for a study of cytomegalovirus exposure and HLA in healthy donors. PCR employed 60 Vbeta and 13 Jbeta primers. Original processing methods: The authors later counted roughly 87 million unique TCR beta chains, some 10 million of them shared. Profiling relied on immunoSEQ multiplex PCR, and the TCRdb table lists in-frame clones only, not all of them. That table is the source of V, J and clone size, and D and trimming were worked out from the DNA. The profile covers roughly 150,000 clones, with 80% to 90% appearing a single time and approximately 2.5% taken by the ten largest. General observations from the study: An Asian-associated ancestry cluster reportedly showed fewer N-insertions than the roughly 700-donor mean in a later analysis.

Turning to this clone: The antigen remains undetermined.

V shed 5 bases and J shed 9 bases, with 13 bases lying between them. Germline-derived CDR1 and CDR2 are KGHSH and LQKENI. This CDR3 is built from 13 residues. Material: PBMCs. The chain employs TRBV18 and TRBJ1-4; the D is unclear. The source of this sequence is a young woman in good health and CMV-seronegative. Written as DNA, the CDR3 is TGTGCCAGCTCAGCGGAGGGCTTGCAAAAACTGTTTTTT. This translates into CASSAEGLQKLFF.